This section outlines one T cell receptor (beta chain) sequence together with its context. Its antigen has not been determined. No base qualities exist here, and no much larger clone lies one base off it. The data were taken from a study of blood T cell repertoires in COVID-19 (dated by TCRdb to the early 2020s). Concerning the study at large: Samples from collaborators originated in the United States, Italy and Spain and spanned both the acute and convalescent phases of COVID-19. The prospective study material was composed of cDNA or gDNA derived from T cells, B-cell-depleted T cells, or PBMCs. The samples were drawn from the first 160 participants of the ongoing ImmuneRACE study and from some 1,300 subjects provided by 6 global collaborators. HLA class I and class II types, where available, came from metadata supplied by the sample provider rather than from assay-based typing. Sample metadata almost always included a de-identified subject ID, COVID-19 status, age in years and sex. Deeply sampled blood TCRbeta repertoires from subjects exposed to, actively infected with, or recovered from COVID-19 were included in the dataset. The repertoires were made available in a free public database intended to serve as a resource for research on the immune response to SARS-CoV-2.

Here is what the overall study found, with its caveats: How much clinical and demographic metadata was included differed by source and by participant, and the metadata was provided uncurated.

Collaborating institutions collected whole blood in K2EDTA tubes following their own protocols. Collaborator samples were shipped for TCRbeta analysis as frozen whole blood, isolated PBMCs, or DNA extracted from either sample type. The immunoSEQ Assay, a bias-controlled multiplex PCR, was used to amplify TCRbeta CDR3 regions from genomic DNA. The paper's processing steps were these. Nucleated cell counts per sample were estimated from amplification of reference gene primers within the assay. To quantify the absolute abundance of each unique TCRbeta CDR3 rearrangement, sequence reads were collapsed and filtered. Productive Simpson clonality was computed per sample as the square root of Simpson's diversity index over productive rearrangements. What TCRdb holds here is the immuneACCESS table cut down to in-frame rearrangements. Part of the clones is not present; checked against another copy, under half of the missing clones reflect an unresolved V gene, and the others are unexplained. V and J calls and clone size are those listed in that table; D and trimming were worked out from the DNA. The sample table holds about 480,000 clones, of which roughly 90% were seen once. The leading ten clones occupy about 4.3% of the sample.

Material for sequencing was peripheral blood. The TCR sequence derives from a woman aged 25 to 39 with acute or convalescent COVID-19.

Here is the DNA: TGTGCCACCAGCAGAGATTCGCGGATGGGCAATCAGCCCCAGCATTTT. This gives the protein CATSRDSRMGNQPQHF. The sequence joins TRBV15 to TRBJ1-5, with the D segment identity uncertain. The V end loses 0 bases and the J end loses 2 bases, and a stretch of 11 bases separates them. Reading the germline V gene (reference sequence) gives CDR1 LNHNV and CDR2 YYDKDF. CDR3 length: 16 amino acids, cysteine to phenylalanine. Only the CDR3 portion is preserved as DNA: 48 bases, with reading frame beginning at the first base.